The 14 T cell receptor beta chains in this list originate from one sample, sequenced in a study of beta chain features in type 1 diabetes (dated by TCRdb to the late 2010s). No antigen has been identified for these receptors. The paper's findings and limits, for the study overall: Type 1 diabetes patients showed a moderate but significant shortening of TCRB CDR3 length in all four CD4+ subsets.

The library was made by the immunoSEQ multiplex PCR assay. All of the isolated RNA was reverse transcribed with the High Capacity cDNA Reverse Transcription Kit, so expressed TCRB transcripts were sequenced. In TCRdb, the immuneACCESS table is reduced to in-frame sequences with V and J assigned. These tables do not hold every clone; where another copy was compared, an unresolved V gene accounts for under half, and the others remain unexplained. Here the sample has a few hundred thousand clones; 9.5% to 10% occur a single time. The top ten clonotypes cover about 0.63% of the sample. Source material: central memory CD4+ T cells from blood. The receptors stem from a man between 25 and 39 years old with type 1 diabetes.

Only a few counts were recorded for this clone. The chain links TRBV5-1 to TRBJ2-4, with 7 bases matching TRBD1. The CDR3 sequence is 19 residues long. V was clipped by 0 bases and J by 2 bases; unmatched bases: 14. Germline V gene lookup returns CDR1 SGHRS and CDR2 YFSETQ. CDR3: CASSLDPGQTSLTKNIQYF. DNA for the CDR3: TGCGCCAGCAGCTTGGACCCGGGACAGACCTCCTTGACCAAAAACATTCAGTACTTC.

This clone has a handful of counts. CDR3 region: CASSPFQDRGDTEAFF. The CDR3, as DNA: TGTGCCAGCTCACCTTTTCAAGATAGGGGAGACACTGAAGCTTTCTTT. This rearrangement joins TRBV18 to TRBJ1-1, with D maybe TRBD1 (5 bases). Germline V lookup: CDR1 KGHSH, CDR2 LQKENI. Trimming took 3 bases from V and 3 from J, leaving 17 bases between them. The CDR3 is 16 residues long.

The genes are TRBV28 and TRBJ2-5; weak D call: TRBD1 (5 bases). In germline, CDR1 is MDHEN, CDR2 SYDVKM. CDR3 length: 15 residues. V gave up 3 bases and J gave up 4 bases, with 15 bases separating them. The CDR3 here is CASSFGRGRRETQYF. The CDR3 region has the DNA TGTGCCAGCAGTTTTGGTAGGGGCCGAAGAGAGACCCAGTACTTC.

In this sample, this clone turned up many times. The chain combines TRBV10-2 with TRBJ2-7, with TRBD1 matching 8 bases. This CDR3 has 13 residues. Germline V lookup: CDR1 WSHSY, CDR2 SAAADI. V trimming: 4 bases; J trimming: 6 bases; junction bases outside the gene matches: 5. CDR3 in DNA: TGCGCCAGCAGTGCGAGCGACAGGGGCGAGCAGTACTTC. Translated, it gives CASSASDRGEQYF.

J is TRBJ2-5 and V is TRBV11-3; no clear D. Per germline, CDR1 SGHNT and CDR2 YENEEA. V shed 1 base and J shed 4 bases, with 7 bases lying between them. This CDR3 comprises 13 residues. The CDR3 DNA is TGTGCCAGCAGCTTAGGGGCGGCAGAGACCCAGTACTTC. Translated, it gives CASSLGAAETQYF.

This chain uses TRBV5-4 with TRBJ2-7; perhaps TRBD1 as D (6 bases). The CDR3 consists of 14 residues. Trimming removed 1 base from V and 2 bases from J, with 10 bases in between. The germline V gene encodes CDR1 SGHNT and CDR2 YYREEE (reference sequence). The CDR3 loop is CASSLQGSPYEQYF. The CDR3 coding sequence is TGTGCCAGCAGCTTGCAGGGGAGTCCCTACGAGCAGTACTTC.

As DNA, the CDR3 is TGTGCCAGCAGCCTGGGGACGACCAATGAGCAGTTCTTC. Translation gives CASSLGTTNEQFF. The rearrangement uses TRBV5-4 and TRBJ2-1; D is possibly TRBD1 or TRBD2 (5 bases each). The germline CDR1 and CDR2 sequences are SGHNT and YYREEE (reference sequence). V was clipped by 4 bases and J by 6 bases, with 11 bases between them. This CDR3 contains 13 residues. Full variable domain (missing parts from reference TRBV5-4 and TRBJ2-1): ETGVTQSPTHLIKTRGQQVTLRCSSQSGHNTVSWYQQALGQGPQFIFQYYREEENGRGNFPPRFSGLQFPNYSSELNVNALELDDSALYLCASSLGTTNEQFFGPGTRLTVL.

This clone was detected only a few times. A much larger clone lies one base from this, so it may be a read error. The chain combines TRBV5-1 with TRBJ2-6, with 7 nucleotides matching TRBD1. The CDR3 has 15 residues. Germline V gene sequence: CDR1 SGHRS, CDR2 YFSETQ. The CDR3: CASSPTGAGANALTF. The CDR3 nucleotides are TGCGCCAGCAGCCCAACAGGGGCTGGGGCCAACGCCCTGACTTTC. The entire variable domain, with the rest obtained from reference TRBV5-1 and TRBJ2-6, is as follows: KAGVTQTPRYLIKTRGQQVTLSCSPISGHRSVSWYQQTPGQGLQFLFEYFSETQRNKGNFPGRFSGRQFSNSRSEMNVSTLELGDSALYLCASSPTGAGANALTFGAGSRLTVL.

This clone occurred a few times. This sequence joins TRBV7-3 and TRBJ2-3; TRBD1 agrees at 10 bases. The V gene end was trimmed by 5 bases and the J gene end by 9 bases; junction bases not matched to a gene: 5. The length of the CDR3 is 13 residues. CDR1 and CDR2 (germline): SGHTA, FQGTGA. The CDR3 DNA reads as TGTGCCAGCAGCCCTGGGACAGGGGAAACGCAGTATTTT. It yields the protein CASSPGTGETQYF.

This chain joins TRBV5-1 and TRBJ1-5; 7 nucleotides line up with TRBD1. The CDR3 totals 14 residues. CDR1 SGHRS and CDR2 YFSETQ come from the germline V gene. The ends lost 10 bases at V and 2 bases at J; junction bases unmatched: 9. The CDR3 nucleotides are TGCGCCCGCTACAGGGGTTCGGGCAATCAGCCCCAGCATTTT. It encodes CARYRGSGNQPQHF.

The V gene is TRBV6-1, the J gene TRBJ2-5; D gene ambiguous. Germline V gene lookup returns CDR1 MNHNS and CDR2 SASEGT. There are 11 residues in the CDR3. V shed 4 bases and J shed 5 bases, with 5 bases lying between them. CDR3 in amino acids: CASSARETQYF. The CDR3 nucleotides are TGTGCCAGCAGTGCGCGGGAGACCCAGTACTTC.

This clone was seen a few times. CDR3 nucleotides: TGCGCCAGCAGTTCCCCGACTAGCGGGAGGGCCCTGTCCTACAATGAGCAGTTCTTC. Amino acid sequence: CASSSPTSGRALSYNEQFF. This sequence joins TRBV5-1 and TRBJ2-1, with 14 bases that match TRBD2. Germline values: CDR1 SGHRS, CDR2 YFSETQ. V lost 5 bases and J lost 1; bases outside the gene matches: 11. The CDR3 is 19 amino acids.

V is TRBV6-5 and J is TRBJ1-1; possible D gene TRBD1, 6 bases. Deletions cut 7 bases from V and 4 bases from J, with 16 bases between. The CDR3 spans 14 residues. CDR1 MNHEY and CDR2 SVGAGI come from the germline V gene. This CDR3 is CASMSGDTVTEAFF. The CDR3 DNA follows: TGTGCCAGCATGAGTGGGGACACGGTCACTGAAGCTTTCTTT.

The sample holds a few counts of this clone. The chain couples TRBV9 to TRBJ2-7, with 7 bases identical to TRBD2. V trimming: 0 bases; J trimming: 6 bases; junction bases outside the gene matches: 6. Germline V gene data show CDR1 as SGDLS and CDR2 as YYNGEE. The CDR3 sequence is 14 residues long. The CDR3 bases are TGTGCCAGCAGCGTAGCGGGAGGTTTCTCCGAGCAGTACTTC. This translates into CASSVAGGFSEQYF.